This T cell receptor (beta chain) is drawn from a study of control samples from healthy donors and cancer patients. The CDR3 loop spans 14 amino acids. V lost 6 bases to trimming and J lost 1 base, with 12 bases between them. The V gene's germline CDR1 is MNHEY and CDR2 SVGAGI. Using immunoSEQ multiplex PCR, the repertoire was profiled, and TCRdb retains in-frame clones only, with some absent. The sample holds fewer than 250,000 clones, 90% to 95% seen once. Sequenced input: blood. The TCR sequence derives from a man aged 25-45 years in good health. The chain has TRBV6-5 and TRBJ1-1, with D maybe TRBD1 (5 bases). DNA of the CDR3: TGTGCCAGCAGAGCAGGGTCGTCGAACACTGAAGCTTTCTTT. It translates to CASRAGSSNTEAFF.